These 19 T cell receptor beta chains share one sample of origin, sequenced in a study of shared clonotypes between healthy human individuals. The table came from immunoSEQ multiplex PCR; TCRdb's copy has only in-frame clones and leaves some out. This table holds more than 1 million clones, roughly 74% found once. The material sequenced was memory CD4+ T cells from PBMCs. Subset noted: CD45RA-negative fraction. The receptors shown here come from a man between 18 and 35 years old in good health. Some clones in this sample may be carry-over from other donors' samples.

The chain recombines TRBV19 with TRBJ2-2, with TRBD1 matching 7 bases. Germline CDR1 reads LNHDA; CDR2 reads SQIVND (reference sequence). V trimming: 6 bases; J trimming: 3 bases; junction bases outside the gene matches: 4. CDR3 length equals 14 residues. As DNA, the CDR3 is TGTGCCAGTAGCCAAACAGGGGACACCGGGGAGCTGTTTTTT. This codes for CASSQTGDTGELFF.

Comments on this clone: Other DNA sequences from this sample encode an identical CDR3 as well. The chain links TRBV5-6 to TRBJ2-7, with TRBD1 as a possible D gene (5 bases). V was clipped by 0 bases and J by 6 bases, with 10 bases between them. Germline CDR1 reads SGHDT; CDR2 reads YYEEEE. The CDR3 has 13 amino acids. CDR3 DNA sequence: TGTGCCAGCAGCTTGGAGGGTAGGGGCGAGCAGTACTTC. This codes for CASSLEGRGEQYF.

J is TRBJ1-2 and V is TRBV7-8; 7 bases agree with TRBD1. V dropped 0 bases and J dropped 7; count of bases not matched to a gene: 14. Germline V CDR1 and CDR2: SGHVS, FQNEAQ. The length of the CDR3 is 17 residues. The CDR3 bases are TGTGCCAGCAGCTTAGCCCCCGGGGGGAGACAGGGAGCTGGCTACACCTTC. Translated: CASSLAPGGRQGAGYTF.

The chain carries TRBV27 and TRBJ1-4, with D possibly matching TRBD1 (5 bases). The CDR3 is 15 residues long. V lost 1 base, J lost 8 bases, and 14 bases lay in between. The germline V gene encodes CDR1 MNHEY and CDR2 SMNVEV (reference sequence). The CDR3 loop reads CASSLLGVSAEKLFF. The CDR3 region has the DNA TGTGCCAGCAGTTTATTGGGGGTATCGGCCGAAAAACTGTTTTTT.

This chain links TRBV7-2 with TRBJ1-2, with D unclear. V lost 5 bases and J lost 5, with 15 bases in between. The CDR3 is made up of 14 amino acids. The germline gives CDR1 SGHTA, CDR2 FQGNSA. This CDR3 is CASSPAWAAYGYTF. The DNA of the CDR3 is TGTGCCAGCAGCCCCGCTTGGGCAGCATATGGCTACACCTTC.

The chain uses TRBV18 and TRBJ2-1; D could derive from TRBD1 or TRBD2 (5 bases each). Germline V gene data show CDR1 as KGHSH and CDR2 as LQKENI. V was cut by 5 bases and J by 5 bases, with 13 bases left in between. This CDR3 contains 14 residues. The CDR3 here is CASSSRDRHNEQFF. CDR3 DNA: TGTGCCAGCTCATCCCGGGACCGGCACAATGAGCAGTTCTTC.

The rearrangement uses TRBV6-1 and TRBJ1-4, with 9 bases lining up with TRBD1. The J segment lost 3 bases and the V segment lost 6 bases, leaving 5 bases of the junction unmatched. CDR3 size: 15 residues. The germline CDR1 and CDR2 sequences are MNHNS and SASEGT. CDR3 bases: TGTGCCAGCAGAAATAGACAGGGGGCTAATGAAAAACTGTTTTTT. Translation gives CASRNRQGANEKLFF.

V and J are TRBV2 and TRBJ1-2; D is uncertain. Trimming left V 7 bases short and J 1 base short, with 7 bases between. CDR1 is SNHLY, CDR2 FYNNEI, per germline. The CDR3 runs 12 residues. The CDR3 is CASIGNNYGYTF. The CDR3 DNA reads TGTGCCAGCATTGGGAATAACTATGGCTACACCTTC.

V and J are TRBV7-9 and TRBJ2-5; TRBD1 agrees at 7 bases. The J call may be wrong; the DNA end is better matched by TRBJ2-7. Germline V gene lookup returns CDR1 SEHNR and CDR2 FQNEAQ (reference sequence). The CDR3 consists of 15 residues. CDR3 in amino acids: CASSSARTGSLEQYF. The DNA for the CDR3 is TGTGCCAGCAGCTCAGCTCGGACAGGTAGTCTCGAGCAGTACTTC.

This clone has a single count. The chain is built from TRBV7-3 and TRBJ2-3; D perhaps matches TRBD1 (5 bases). V was clipped by 6 bases and J by 0 bases, with 13 bases between them. Germline V CDR1 and CDR2: SGHTA, FQGTGA. This CDR3 comprises 15 residues. The CDR3 loop is CASSYAGFSTDTQYF. CDR3 bases: TGTGCCAGCAGTTACGCAGGGTTTAGCACAGATACGCAGTATTTT.

This clone showed up just a few times. The chain joins TRBV29-1 to TRBJ1-1; D uncertain. Trimming stripped 7 bases from V and 5 bases from J, with 17 bases between. This CDR3 is built from 13 residues. Germline-derived CDR1 and CDR2 are SQVTM and ANQGSEA. In nucleotides, the CDR3 is TGCAGCGCTTCGCGCCTCGACGGGACTGAAGCTTTCTTT. Translated: CSASRLDGTEAFF.

The chain employs TRBV7-9 and TRBJ2-7; maybe TRBD2 (6 bases). V was cut by 5 bases and J by 5 bases, with 16 bases left in between. The CDR3 is 14 amino acids. Germline V gives CDR1 SEHNR, CDR2 FQNEAQ (reference sequence). The CDR3 DNA reads as TGTGCCAGCAGCCCCTTACGGGGGAGGAACGAGCAGTACTTC. It yields the protein CASSPLRGRNEQYF.

The rearrangement links TRBV10-3 to TRBJ2-1, with a weak D call TRBD2 (5 bases). The germline CDR1 and CDR2 sequences are ENHRY and SYGVKD. V lost 0 bases and J 8 bases, leaving 20 bases between the germline ends. CDR3 length: 17 residues. The CDR3 reads CAISESWGASGEDEQFF. For the CDR3, the DNA is TGTGCCATCAGTGAGTCGTGGGGAGCGAGTGGTGAGGATGAGCAGTTCTTC.

The chain carries TRBV11-2 and TRBJ2-7; 7 bases are shared with TRBD1. The CDR3 is made up of 13 amino acids. J was trimmed by 7 bases and V by 3 bases; bases with no gene match: 6. Germline V lookup: CDR1 SGHAT, CDR2 FQNNGV. The DNA of the CDR3 is TGTGCCAGCAGCTTGGAGACAGGGTTGGAGCAGTACTTC. Its protein is CASSLETGLEQYF. Together with reference TRBV11-2 and TRBJ2-7, the CDR3 gives the full variable domain: EAGVAQSPRYKIIEKRQSVAFWCNPISGHATLYWYQQILGQGPKLLIQFQNNGVVDDSQLPKDRFSAERLKGVDSTLKIQPAKLEDSAVYLCASSLETGLEQYFGPGTRLTVT.

This clone was counted a single time. The rearrangement links TRBV7-9 to TRBJ1-4; D is undetermined. The germline V gene has CDR1 SEHNR and CDR2 FQNEAQ (reference sequence). Trimming took off 1 base at V and 5 bases at J, with 17 bases between the two ends. The CDR3 totals 17 residues. The CDR3 coding sequence is TGTGCCAGCAGCTTAGGACAAGCAGCTCTAGGGAATGAAAAACTGTTTTTT. This sequence encodes CASSLGQAALGNEKLFF.

This clone was seen a handful of times. CDR3 coding DNA: TGTGCCTGGAGTGCAGGGGCTGACATCTATAGCAATCAGCCCCAGCATTTT. This sequence encodes CAWSAGADIYSNQPQHF. The chain recombines TRBV30 with TRBJ1-5, with D possibly matching TRBD1 (6 bases). Germline V gene lookup returns CDR1 GTSNPN and CDR2 SVGIG (reference sequence). CDR3 size: 17 residues. V dropped 1 base and J dropped 0 bases, with 16 bases sitting between them. The full variable domain, in which reference TRBV30 and TRBJ1-5 provide the parts outside the CDR3, is SQTIHQWPATLVQPVGSPLSLECTVEGTSNPNLYWYRQAAGRGLQLLFYSVGIGQISSEVPQNLSASRPQDRQFILSSKKLLLSDSGFYLCAWSAGADIYSNQPQHFGDGTRLSIL.

The chain couples TRBV27 to TRBJ1-1; D gene unclear. V gave up 4 bases and J gave up 1 base, with 4 bases separating them. The CDR3 spans 12 residues. The V gene's germline CDR1 is MNHEY and CDR2 SMNVEV (reference sequence). For the CDR3, the DNA is TGTGCCAGCAGTTCCCCGAACACTGAAGCTTTCTTT. Amino acid sequence: CASSSPNTEAFF.

This clone has just a few counts. CDR3 nucleotides: TGTGCCAGCTCGCGCGACGGGGGAGCCTTCTACGAGCAGTACTTC. This translates into CASSRDGGAFYEQYF. V usage is TRBV18 and J usage is TRBJ2-7; D is possibly TRBD2 (6 bases). Trimming shortened V by 6 bases and J by 3 bases, and 18 bases separated the two germline ends. Germline CDR1 reads KGHSH; CDR2 reads LQKENI. This CDR3 is 15 amino acids long.

The chain recombines TRBV15 with TRBJ2-1; possible D gene TRBD2, 6 bases. The CDR3 sequence is 16 residues long. Trimming cost V 0 bases and J 4 bases, with 13 bases left between them. The V gene's germline CDR1 is LNHNV and CDR2 YYDKDF (reference sequence). CDR3 coding DNA: TGTGCCACCAGCAGAGATCGCCTTAGCGGATACAATGAGCAGTTCTTC. This encodes CATSRDRLSGYNEQFF. Full variable domain (missing parts from reference TRBV15 and TRBJ2-1): DAMVIQNPRYQVTQFGKPVTLSCSQTLNHNVMYWYQQKSSQAPKLLFHYYDKDFNNEADTPDNFQSRRPNTSFCFLDIRSPGLGDTAMYLCATSRDRLSGYNEQFFGPGTRLTVL.